The rows below give T cell receptor beta chains drawn from one sample of a study of blood T cell repertoires in COVID-19. Only in-frame clones appear in the TCRdb table, and some are missing; sequencing was by immunoSEQ multiplex PCR. The sample yields some 210,000 clones, around four fifths seen once. Sequencing was carried out using PBMCs or T cells enriched from blood (not recorded which). These TCRs come from a man aged 35 to 55 who had recovered from COVID-19. CDR3s include the opening cysteine and the closing phenylalanine or tryptophan. Each record gives: clone size, D gene, V gene, J gene, CDR3 protein, CDR3 DNA. D genes are given only for firm matches. Only part of the rows carry a size: once, few, many, or a class if the clone is expanded.

>NA|NA|TRBV19|TRBJ1-2
CASSATVTLGYGYTF
TGTGCCAGTAGTGCGACAGTAACCTTGGGCTATGGCTACACCTTC
>few|NA|TRBV19|TRBJ1-1
CASSIPEGGHTEAFF
TGTGCCAGTAGTATCCCGGAGGGAGGGCACACTGAAGCTTTCTTT
>NA|TRBD1|TRBV7-8|TRBJ2-7
CASSLASGTGDTYEQYF
TGTGCCAGCAGCTTAGCTAGCGGGACAGGGGACACCTACGAGCAGTACTTC
>NA|NA|TRBV6-4|TRBJ1-2
CASSDPGHGYTF
TGTGCCAGCAGTGACCCAGGGCATGGCTACACCTTC
>NA|TRBD1|TRBV5-5|TRBJ1-5
CASSPNLGTGSQPQHF
TGTGCCAGCAGCCCTAATCTGGGGACAGGGAGTCAGCCCCAGCATTTT
>NA|TRBD1|TRBV7-9|TRBJ1-6
CASATGGSNSPLHF
TGTGCCAGCGCGACAGGGGGCTCTAATTCACCCCTCCACTTT
>NA|NA|TRBV6-4|TRBJ1-2
CASSDLLKQGNYGYTF
TGTGCCAGCAGTGACTTATTAAAACAGGGTAACTATGGCTACACCTTC
>NA|NA|TRBV6-5|TRBJ1-3
CASRQGAGNTIYF
TGTGCCAGCAGACAGGGTGCTGGAAACACCATATATTTT
>once|TRBD2|TRBV18|TRBJ2-7
CASSLTSGYEQYF
TGTGCCAGCTCACTTACTAGCGGCTACGAGCAGTACTTC
>NA|NA|TRBV24-1|TRBJ2-1
CATSDLIQASENEQFF
TGTGCCACCAGTGATTTAATACAGGCTAGCGAAAATGAGCAGTTCTTC
>NA|NA|TRBV6-5|TRBJ1-2
CASKFGDTRGYGYTF
TGTGCCAGCAAATTTGGGGACACTCGAGGGTATGGCTACACCTTC
>NA|NA|TRBV5-4|TRBJ1-2
CASSFQGLANYGYTF
TGTGCCAGCAGCTTCCAGGGTCTAGCTAACTATGGCTACACCTTC
>NA|TRBD2|TRBV30|TRBJ2-7
CAWLLSGRNEQYF
TGTGCCTGGCTTCTTAGCGGGAGAAACGAGCAGTACTTC
>NA|TRBD2|TRBV5-1|TRBJ2-1
CASSLGGGLYNEQFF
TGCGCCAGCAGCTTGGGCGGGGGGTTGTACAATGAGCAGTTCTTC
>few|TRBD2|TRBV18|TRBJ2-5
CASSGGGAETQYF
TGTGCCAGCTCCGGCGGGGGGGCCGAGACCCAGTACTTC
>NA|TRBD1|TRBV5-1|TRBJ2-5
CASNLSGTGNSETQYF
TGCGCCAGCAACTTGTCCGGGACAGGGAATTCGGAGACCCAGTACTTC
>NA|TRBD1|TRBV27|TRBJ1-1
CASSRDRGQDTEAFF
TGTGCCAGCAGTAGGGACAGGGGGCAAGACACTGAAGCTTTCTTT
>NA|TRBD1|TRBV2|TRBJ2-7
CASSEDWVVRGLIHYEQYF
TGTGCCAGCAGTGAAGATTGGGTTGTCAGGGGGCTTATACACTACGAGCAGTACTTC
>NA|TRBD1|TRBV10-3|TRBJ1-2
CAISEPDRANGYTF
TGTGCCATCAGTGAGCCGGACAGGGCGAACGGCTACACCTTC
>NA|TRBD1|TRBV7-9|TRBJ1-6
CASSAGTGSSNSPLHF
TGTGCCAGCAGCGCGGGGACAGGGAGTAGTAATTCACCCCTCCACTTT
>NA|NA|TRBV2|TRBJ1-1
CASSPINGGRSAFF
TGTGCCAGCAGTCCAATTAATGGTGGTAGAAGCGCTTTCTTT
>many|TRBD1|TRBV4-1|TRBJ1-4
CASSQDTDRGRAEKLFF
TGCGCCAGCAGCCAAGACACTGACAGGGGGCGCGCGGAAAAACTGTTTTTT
>few|NA|TRBV5-1|TRBJ1-1
CASKGSVSNTEAFF
TGCGCCAGCAAGGGGTCTGTTTCGAACACTGAAGCTTTCTTT
>NA|TRBD2|TRBV28|TRBJ2-3
CASTTGGTQYF
TGTGCCAGCACCACGGGGGGTACGCAGTATTTT
>NA|NA|TRBV5-8|TRBJ2-5
CASSFQGTGETQYF
TGTGCCAGCAGCTTCCAGGGGACGGGGGAGACCCAGTACTTC
>NA|NA|TRBV3-1/TRBV3-2|TRBJ2-2
CASSRGVTGELFF
TGTGCCAGCAGCCGGGGGGTCACCGGGGAGCTGTTTTTT
>NA|NA|TRBV2|TRBJ1-1
CASSDQGTEAFF
TGTGCCAGCAGTGACCAGGGCACTGAAGCTTTCTTT
>NA|TRBD2|TRBV10-1|TRBJ2-7
CASSTPEREMYEQYF
TGCGCCAGCAGTACTCCCGAGCGGGAGATGTACGAGCAGTACTTC
>NA|TRBD2|TRBV5-1|TRBJ2-3
CASSVPLAASTDTQYF
TGCGCCAGCAGCGTCCCACTAGCGGCAAGCACAGATACGCAGTATTTT
>NA|NA|TRBV5-1|TRBJ1-1
CASSLEANTEAFF
TGCGCCAGCAGCTTAGAAGCGAACACTGAAGCTTTCTTT
>once|TRBD1|TRBV2|TRBJ2-7
CASSGTSDRGREQYF
TGTGCCAGCAGTGGGACTTCGGACAGGGGGCGAGAGCAGTACTTC
>NA|NA|TRBV19|TRBJ2-7
CASSIRQSSYEQYF
TGTGCCAGTAGTATTCGACAGAGCTCCTACGAGCAGTACTTC
>NA|NA|TRBV28|TRBJ2-7
CASSLQLSSYEQYF
TGTGCCAGCAGTCTCCAACTGAGCTCCTACGAGCAGTACTTC
>NA|TRBD1|TRBV11-2|TRBJ1-2
CASSLGRTGVGYTF
TGTGCCAGCAGCTTGGGCAGGACAGGGGTTGGCTACACCTTC
>NA|NA|TRBV30|TRBJ2-6
CAGDTSGANVLTF
TGTGCCGGGGACACATCTGGGGCCAACGTCCTGACTTTC
>NA|TRBD2|TRBV19|TRBJ2-1
CASSIYGGARDQFF
TGTGCCAGTAGTATTTACGGGGGGGCTCGCGACCAGTTCTTC
>NA|NA|TRBV5-4|TRBJ1-1
CASSFGDSRGAEAFF
TGTGCCAGCAGCTTTGGTGACAGTCGCGGTGCTGAAGCTTTCTTT
>NA|TRBD1|TRBV5-6|TRBJ2-1
CASSLLGQGMRNEQFF
TGTGCCAGCAGCTTGTTAGGACAGGGGATGAGAAATGAGCAGTTCTTC
>NA|TRBD1|TRBV9|TRBJ2-7
CASSPQVGQGTYEQYF
TGTGCCAGCAGCCCCCAAGTGGGACAGGGAACGTACGAGCAGTACTTC
>NA|NA|TRBV2|TRBJ2-3
CASTREGDTQYF
TGTGCCAGCACGAGAGAGGGAGATACGCAGTATTTT
>NA|NA|TRBV29-1|TRBJ2-7
CSVEDPGRPSYEQYF
TGCAGCGTTGAAGATCCAGGGAGGCCCTCCTACGAGCAGTACTTC